This TCR beta chain was captured by sequencing in a study of blood T cell repertoires in COVID-19. Study information: Researchers got acute and convalescent COVID-19 samples from the United States, Italy and Spain. Sources were T cells, B-cell-depleted T cells, or PBMCs; the material itself was cDNA or gDNA.

This CDR3 is 16 amino acids long. Germline V gene lookup returns CDR1 LGHDT and CDR2 YNNKEL (reference sequence). The V and J ends lost 2 bases and 5 bases, in that order; junction bases with no gene match: 4. Authors' methods: Amplification of reference gene primers was used by the study to estimate nucleated cell counts. The method was immunoSEQ multiplex PCR; TCRdb's version includes in-frame clones alone and lacks a portion of them. Clone size and V and J calls were adopted from that table, with D and trimming inferred from the DNA. Found here are approximately 82,000 clones, about 83% of them singletons; the top ten hold about 15%.

The chain combines TRBV3-1 (or the pseudogene TRBV3-2) with TRBJ2-1, with 12 nucleotides matching TRBD2. This sequence was found in a woman between 55 and 75 years old with acute or convalescent COVID-19. Sequences were obtained from peripheral blood. CDR3 residues: CASSQPSGRAHNEQFF. The DNA of the CDR3 is TGTGCCAGCAGCCAACCTAGCGGGAGGGCCCACAATGAGCAGTTCTTC.